The present TCR beta chain was sequenced within a study of immune cell composition in non-small cell lung cancer (dated by TCRdb to about 2017). Turning to the overall study: Histologic subtype, mainly lung adenocarcinoma or squamous cell carcinoma, was assigned on the basis of H&E together with p63, CK5, Napsin A and TTF-1 immunohistochemistry. TCR-beta sequencing from Adaptive Biotechnologies was done on approximately 35 paired sets of NSCLC tumour and non-adjacent lung specimens and on 20 to 30 tumour-only specimens. Four tumour specimens with TCR-beta data were of rare histological subtypes and were excluded from the subtype comparisons. In supplementary cohort #1, which comprised about eleven lung adenocarcinoma cases, paired tumour/lung TCR-beta sequencing was performed and TIL populations were generated so that tumour reactivity could be assessed. Broader findings and caveats from the paper: Tumour-associated clones >0.5% occurred in nearly half of NSCLC cases: around 30% of adenocarcinomas versus 75% of squamous carcinomas. In over eight adenocarcinoma cases, maximal tumour-associated clone frequency correlated strongly with TIL tumour reactivity, whereas overall clonality did not. Top 10 clone scores and productive clonality were significantly higher in lung squamous cell carcinoma than in lung adenocarcinoma tumours. No significant correlation was found between tumour TCR-beta clonality and smoking pack-years. The reactivity cohort included only around ten cases, and whether tumour-reactive clones share sequences with the dominant in vivo tumour-associated clones was not shown.

The CDR3 covers 16 residues, taking in both the cysteine and the phenylalanine. CDR3 DNA only is kept here, 48 bases in frame from base 1. The germline V gene (reference sequence) sets CDR1 to LNHDA and CDR2 to SQIVND. Here V drops 5 bases and J drops 5 bases, and the junction holds 9 bases not matched to any gene. From frozen aliquots of unsorted single-cell suspensions, genomic DNA was isolated using the QIAamp DNA kit. The tumour samples consisted of surgically resected non-small cell lung cancer tissue. Tissues arrived within 2 hours after resection and were immediately processed into single-cell suspensions. Tissue was mechanically dissociated and enzymatically digested with DNase I, collagenase I and hyaluronidase for approximately 31 minutes at 37 °C, then filtered and RBC-lysed. TCR-beta CDR3 regions were amplified from genomic DNA by a two-step multiplex PCR, with the second step adding Illumina-compatible adaptors. As a commercial immunoSEQ service, TCR-beta immunosequencing was carried out on an Illumina platform. The authors' pipeline ran thus. Repertoires were summarised as Top 10 Clones, the percentage of T-cell templates from the ten most frequent sequences, and productive clonality. Productive clonality had a range of 0 to 1, where 1 means a monoclonal population. Using log10 scatter plots, tumour-associated clones were identified as sequences that made up at least 0.1% of tumour T-cell templates yet were absent from the matched non-adjacent lung. Two-group comparisons used Student's t-tests, stages used ANOVA, and relationships used linear regression, analysed in GraphPad Prism7 and R. TCRdb retrieved this table from immuneACCESS and kept in-frame rearrangements only. Not all clones are present; in checked studies, unresolved V genes account for under half, and no reason is known for the remainder. V and J calls and clone size are given by that table; D and trimming were obtained from the DNA. The sample records about 14,000 clones, approximately 84% of which are singletons. The ten most abundant clones make up over 8.5% of the sample.

About this clone itself: There is no known antigen for this receptor. Per-base quality was not reported, and no clone a single base away is much larger than it.

Sequenced: lung tumor tissue. The chain uses TRBV19 and TRBJ2-1; 10 junctional bases match TRBD2. The sequence came from a human donor with non-small cell lung cancer. The DNA sequence reads TGTGCCAGTAGTCTAGCTACTAGCGGGATTGACAATGAGCAGTTCTTC. This translates into CASSLATSGIDNEQFF.